This T cell receptor (beta chain) derives from a study of cytomegalovirus exposure and HLA in healthy donors (dated by TCRdb to about 2017). At the level of the whole study: In an earlier analysis of roughly 500 of the donors, approximately 260 Gb of sequence data and some 120 million unique TCR beta sequences from about 179 million T cells were reported. A handful of DR-DQ haplotypes were handled as single units for association and clustering because linkage in the cohort was strong. Donor age, sex, ethnicity and CMV serostatus were compiled together with the repertoire data. Of the roughly 400 genotyped donors, over 65% fell in the genetic ancestry cluster associated with self-reported Caucasian donors. The study used immunosequencing to profile the T cell repertoires of several hundred subjects and linked those repertoires to cytomegalovirus serostatus. Rather than using new phenotypic data, the later analysis identified candidate immune exposures from TCR beta sequences and from how often those sequences occurred across donors. Every discovery cohort repertoire had been produced on one sequencing platform. An early release that covered approximately 600 HLA-typed donors contained approximately 300 gigabases of sequencing data and 80 million or so unique TCR sequences. In an earlier analysis of around 540 of the donors, high-throughput TCR beta sequencing was used to judge whether each TCR beta V gene segment behaved as functional or pseudogenic. A separate validation cohort of approximately 130 different subjects was used in addition to the approximately 700-subject first cohort. Genome-wide SNP genotypes for about 55% of the 666 donors were used in a later genetic analysis, which treated that subset as a discovery cohort. Class I and class II HLA loci were covered by the typing at four-digit resolution. Across around 400 genotyped donors of the cohort, an average of 235,054 unique TCR beta nucleotide sequences per donor were sequenced, and around 19% of those sequences were non-productive. A later analysis re-examined previously published TCR beta repertoires from several hundred donors and added high-resolution HLA genotyping to investigate patterns of TCR occurrence. To predict cytomegalovirus infection status, the study combined high-throughput TCR immunosequencing, statistical association of individual TCRs with disease status, and machine learning. The study was designed to test whether signatures of past pathogen exposure could be identified by cataloging public T cell receptors. Typing coverage differed by locus: A, B, C, DRB1 and DQB1 were typed in about 629-640 donors, DQA1 in about 560, DPA1 in some 570, and DPB1 in just under 480.

A remark on this clone: What this receptor recognizes is not known. No base-level quality is on record; no much larger clone is a single base apart.

The germline ends are 8 bases apart after V is trimmed by 1 base and J by 7 bases. For CDR1 and CDR2, the germline V gene lists MRHNA and SNTAGT. From cysteine to phenylalanine, the CDR3 is 13 amino acids long. Only the CDR3 portion is preserved as DNA: 39 bases, with reading frame beginning at the first base. Study-wide conclusions, independent of this receptor: In both the original and validation cohorts, the classifier was reported to diagnose cytomegalovirus status with high specificity and sensitivity. While some public TCRs were present in many individuals, most TCR sequences turned up only very rarely across donors. Broadly in line with IMGT annotations, most TCR beta V segments showed up in productive rearrangements about 87% or about 30% of the time in an earlier analysis of a few hundred of the donors. According to a later analysis, most CMV-associated TCR beta chains appeared to be HLA-restricted, and the HLA associations seemed to be driven largely by CMV exposure. Presence/absence analyses assumed roughly uniform sequencing depth across donors, an assumption that may not hold. The only immune exposure information available for the cohort was CMV serostatus. At a false discovery rate of 0.05, a later analysis linked some 18,000 TCR beta sequences to specific HLA alleles. In a later analysis, HLA-associated TCR beta chains showed more clonal expansion and lower generation probabilities than non-associated chains that were equally common. The earlier analysis of nearly 600 of the donors excluded 15 to 20 rarely observed V segments, including chromosome 9 orphons, because counts were too low. A group of highly shared sequence variants was considered likely to be a technical artifact of the sequencing pipeline. A further reported finding was that TCR beta sequences accurately predicted the HLA-A and HLA-B alleles for most subjects in the first cohort. Because the 87-base-pair reads could not distinguish some IMGT-functional V segments, including TRBV6-2 and TRBV6-3, those segments were excluded. In vitro tests confirmed that a few of the cytomegalovirus-associated TCR beta chains recognize cytomegalovirus antigens. In a later analysis, TCR association rates were found to vary across HLA loci, with the most associated TCRs seen for DRB1 alleles and the fewest for HLA-C alleles. This cohort had only TCR beta chains sequenced, and the lack of alpha or paired-chain data limited which features could be detected. The study listed 164 TCR beta chains as associated with cytomegalovirus. An association between a missense DCLRE1C variant and V-gene and J-gene trimming of TCR beta chains was found in a later genetic analysis and replicated in an independent cohort. Strong co-occurrence of HLA alleles, especially DR and DQ, made assigning TCR associations to individual alleles difficult. Because HLA typing was missing for some donors at each locus, association tests included only the typed subset. In a later analysis, several top co-occurrence clusters were reported to appear linked to parvovirus B19, influenza, CMV and Epstein-Barr virus. It was suggested by the authors that the approach could potentially be generalized to other disease states and immunological phenotypes. Correlated functional status among segregating V segments might be attributable to linkage disequilibrium, but an unknown experimental factor could not be ruled out. In a later genetic analysis, fewer N-insertions in productive TCRs were reported among donors in an Asian-associated ancestry cluster than the roughly 640-donor mean.

The cohort consisted of 600 to 700 healthy bone marrow donors. At the time of sampling, every cohort member was nominally healthy, though immune exposures that went unrecorded were likely present. The donor was CMV seropositive and belonged to the group of 270 or so seropositive cohort members. A peripheral blood sample was provided by each donor, and peripheral blood mononuclear cells were used for TCR beta sequencing. The Qiagen DNeasy Blood Extraction Kit was used to extract genomic DNA from the blood cell samples. The library came from the immunoSEQ multiplex PCR assay. For the multiplex PCR, a mixture combining 60 forward primers for TCR Vbeta segments and 13 reverse primers for TCR Jbeta segments was used. The CDR3 region of rearranged TCR beta genes was amplified from genomic DNA by a multiplex PCR assay. On the Illumina HiSeq System, the amplified TCR beta libraries were sequenced as 87-base-pair reads. The study's processing was this. A later analysis counted tens of millions of unique TCR beta chains across the 600 to 850 repertoires, and some 11 million of these chains were shared by at least two donors. To remove PCR and sequencing errors, raw reads were error-corrected and collapsed into unique sequences using a nearest-neighbor algorithm that merged closely related sequences. Alignment of CDR3 sequences to IMGT reference sequences was used to assign V, D and J gene segments. Each retained sequence needed at least a six-nucleotide match to both a V gene segment and a J gene segment. A rearrangement counted as productive if the CDR3 had no stop codons and remained in frame with V and J, and every other rearrangement counted as non-productive. Following IMGT convention, CDR3 was defined as the stretch from the second conserved V-encoded cysteine up to the conserved J-encoded phenylalanine. The earlier analysis of fewer than 750 of the donors excluded sequences that lacked an unambiguous match to a single V gene segment. An earlier analysis of a few hundred of the donors classified V segments as functional when productive rearrangements were above 56.7% and as segregating when the standard deviation between donors was above 5%. To diagnose cytomegalovirus status from the catalog of TCR beta chain sequences, a statistical classification framework was built. In a later analysis, V and J genes were assigned by comparing TCR nucleotide sequences against IMGT/GENE-DB human TR gene sequences. The TCRdist pipeline was used in a later analysis to assign CDR3 sequences and most-parsimonious VDJ recombination scenarios. In a later analysis, each TCR beta chain was defined by its CDR3 amino acid sequence together with its V-gene family, and reads without a unique V-gene family were excluded. In a later analysis, nearly 600 highly shared, low-generation-probability nucleotide sequences were removed to address suspected cross-contamination and a sequencing artifact. A later analysis calculated a clonal expansion index for each public chain from normalized within-repertoire ranks of inferred template counts. In a later analysis, generation probabilities were computed with a VDJ recombination model fitted to out-of-frame rearrangements, and the resulting probabilities were checked against IGoR. In a later analysis, TCR-TCR, TCR-HLA and TCR-CMV co-occurrence was scored with hypergeometric tests, and a repertoire-size bias correction was applied to TCR pairs. False discovery rates were estimated in a later analysis by permuting HLA or CMV assignments 20 times. In a later analysis, co-occurring TCRs were grouped using DBSCAN, with TCRdist sequence similarity added in when clustering inside HLA-allele-positive subsets. Repertoires with fewer than 30,000 or more than 120,000 public chains, plus five repertoires with anomalous nucleotide sharing, were excluded from co-occurrence clustering. Here the immuneACCESS table is served through TCRdb, limited to in-frame sequences with V and J called. Missing clones are a known gap in these copies; in checked studies unresolved V genes cover under half, and the rest lacks a known reason. V, J and clone size are those of that table, while D and trimming were read from the DNA. Present in this sample are 100,000 or so clones, around two thirds of which were seen just once. Less than 4.5% of the sample lies in the top ten.

The specimen was PBMCs. The chain employs TRBV6-4 and TRBJ2-1; matching of 6 bases hints at TRBD2 as the D gene. The receptor was derived from a man aged 25-40 years in good health and CMV-seropositive. The DNA sequence follows: TGTGCCAGCAGTGACTGGGGAGGAAATGAGCAGTTCTTC. Its translation is CASSDWGGNEQFF.